This T cell receptor (beta chain) was sequenced during a study of human T cells and chemical hapten exposure. Overall study context: Patients were mainly female, each with alopecia areata, totalis or universalis.

To note about this clonotype: Its target is not known.

CDR3 length equals 13 residues. V shed 6 bases and J shed 3 bases, with 12 bases lying between them. Germline CDR1 and CDR2: MDHEN and SYDVKM. Findings and limits, study-wide: Following DPC sensitization, TCRs present above 1 in 1000 frequency showed no change.

TCRdb fed the RACE reads into MiXCR, producing one record per CDR3 protein. The data show 85,000 to 120,000 distinct CDR3 sequences, approximately 12% seen once. The sample's time point: pre-sensitization, week 0. Stated treatment: therapeutic diphenylcyclopropenone sensitization with weekly scalp DPC. This chain joins TRBV28 and TRBJ2-7; weak D call: TRBD1 (5 bases). Sequencing used whole blood, obtained in connection with sensitization to the hapten diphenylcyclopropenone (DPC). This clonotype was sampled from a woman between 50 and 59 years old with alopecia areata. Some clones in this sample may be carry-over from other donors' samples. The CDR3 DNA reads TGTGCCAGCAGAACTATAGGGGTCTACGAGCAGTACTTC. Translating gives CASRTIGVYEQYF. Full variable domain (missing parts from reference TRBV28 and TRBJ2-7): DVKVTQSSRYLVKRTGEKVFLECVQDMDHENMFWYRQDPGLGLRLIYFSYDVKMKEKGDIPEGYSVSREKKERFSLILESASTNQTSMYLCASRTIGVYEQYFGPGTRLTVT.